This TCR beta chain is from a study of CD8 T cells in Susac syndrome. Germline V gene lookup returns CDR1 MGHDK and CDR2 SYGVNS. Trimming stripped 3 bases from V and 7 bases from J, with 33 bases between. This CDR3 has 20 amino acids. Reverse transcription of about 0.5 to 1 ug RNA used random hexamers. From the immunoSEQ multiplex PCR reads, TCRdb called clonotypes with MiXCR, one entry per CDR3 protein. The sample has some 150,000 distinct CDR3 sequences, around 95% seen once. Patients with stable or active relapsing-remitting disease, all of them treatment-naive, made up the multiple sclerosis controls.

Material for sequencing was CD8+ T cells from PBMCs. The sequence came from a human donor with multiple sclerosis. This sequence joins TRBV25-1 and TRBJ1-2, with D possibly being TRBD1 (5 bases). The CDR3 DNA reads TGTGCCAGCAGTGACCAGGGACCTATCGGAGTGTACTGTTCAGGCGGTGGCTACACCTTC. It yields the protein CASSDQGPIGVYCSGGGYTF.